The 16 T cell receptor beta chains presented below share a single source sample, sequenced in a study of cytomegalovirus exposure and HLA in healthy donors (dated by TCRdb to 2015 to 2018). Libraries were prepared through the immunoSEQ multiplex PCR assay. The multiplex PCR relied on a mix of 60 forward primers for TCR Vbeta segments and 13 reverse primers for TCR Jbeta segments. TCRdb limited this immuneACCESS table to in-frame rearrangements with V and J called. A share of clones is missing; checked studies link under half to unresolved V genes, and the rest is unexplained. The sample data list some 90,000 clones, and 65% to 85% of these were observed just once. The top ten constitute more than 2.5% of the sample. Sequenced input: PBMCs. The receptor set was obtained from a female donor in good health and CMV-seropositive.

The rearrangement joins TRBV5-1 to TRBJ1-2; 7 bases line up with TRBD1. Germline CDR1 reads SGHRS; CDR2 reads YFSETQ. CDR3 length: 14 residues. V lost 4 bases, J lost 2 bases, and 5 bases stayed unmatched. This CDR3 is CASSKQTGNYGYTF. The CDR3 DNA reads TGCGCCAGCAGCAAACAGACAGGGAACTATGGCTACACCTTC. Full variable domain (remainder filled in from reference TRBV5-1 and TRBJ1-2): KAGVTQTPRYLIKTRGQQVTLSCSPISGHRSVSWYQQTPGQGLQFLFEYFSETQRNKGNFPGRFSGRQFSNSRSEMNVSTLELGDSALYLCASSKQTGNYGYTFGSGTRLTVV.

This sequence joins TRBV10-1 and TRBJ2-4; TRBD1 is a possible D gene (5 bases). Germline CDR1 WNHNN, CDR2 SYGVQD (reference sequence). V was shortened by 11 bases and J by 0 bases, with 26 bases between the two germline ends. The length of the CDR3 is 18 residues. CDR3 bases: TGCGCCCCCCCCCAGGGCAAGGGGCAGGGCTTAGCCAAAAACATTCAGTACTTC. It yields the protein CAPPQGKGQGLAKNIQYF.

This chain links TRBV30 with TRBJ2-7; weak D call: TRBD1 (8 bases). Germline V gives CDR1 GTSNPN, CDR2 SVGIG (reference sequence). The CDR3 spans 15 residues. Trimming stripped 0 bases from V and 5 bases from J, with 17 bases between. The CDR3, as DNA: TGTGCCTGGAGTGTACAGGGGGGGCCGTTGAACGAGCAGTACTTC. It specifies CAWSVQGGPLNEQYF.

The gene calls are TRBV18 and TRBJ2-7, with a possible D match to TRBD2 (5 bases). With 3 bases removed from V and 2 bases from J, the gap between germline ends came to 14 bases. The CDR3 runs to 15 residues. CDR1 is KGHSH and CDR2 is LQKENI in the germline V gene. The CDR3 sequence is CASSPRTAATYEQYF. For the CDR3, the DNA is TGTGCCAGCTCACCTCGGACTGCCGCCACCTACGAGCAGTACTTC.

The chain carries TRBV27 and TRBJ1-2; 7 nucleotides agree with TRBD1. Germline V gene sequence: CDR1 MNHEY, CDR2 SMNVEV (reference sequence). The CDR3 loop spans 13 amino acids. After removal of 6 bases from V and 2 bases from J, the junction contained 3 bases not matched to a gene. CDR3 sequence (DNA): TGTGCCAGCAGAAAGACAGGGAACTATGGCTACACCTTC. Translation gives CASRKTGNYGYTF.

The genes are TRBV7-9 and TRBJ1-5, with 8 bases lining up with TRBD1. Per germline, CDR1 SEHNR and CDR2 FQNEAQ (reference sequence). The CDR3 has 13 residues. The V gene end was trimmed by 4 bases and the J gene end by 6 bases; junction bases not matched to a gene: 2. CDR3 in amino acids: CASSYTGGQPQHF. CDR3 in DNA: TGTGCCAGCAGCTACACAGGGGGTCAGCCCCAGCATTTT.

The chain is built from TRBV7-9 and TRBJ2-7; D is unresolved. The V and J ends lost 3 bases and 4 bases respectively, with 7 bases between them. CDR3 size: 12 residues. Germline assignment: CDR1 SEHNR and CDR2 FQNEAQ (reference sequence). The CDR3 coding sequence is TGTGCCAGCAGCTTCGGGTATTACGAGCAGTACTTC. Protein sequence: CASSFGYYEQYF.

Only a few counts were recorded for this clone. The rearrangement links TRBV6-5 to TRBJ1-1; TRBD1 agrees at 10 bases. Per germline, CDR1 MNHEY and CDR2 SVGAGI. Trimming at V came to 4 bases and at J to 5 bases, leaving 10 bases not matched to a gene. The CDR3 spans 16 residues. The CDR3 nucleotides read TGTGCCAGCAGTTTCGGACAGGGGGACCTCCGGACTGAAGCTTTCTTT. The encoded protein is CASSFGQGDLRTEAFF.

This chain uses TRBV25-1 with TRBJ2-7; D possibly corresponds to TRBD1 (7 bases). The CDR3 loop spans 13 amino acids. Germline values: CDR1 MGHDK, CDR2 SYGVNS. V shed 3 bases and J shed 3 bases, with 9 bases lying between them. As DNA, the CDR3 is TGTGCCAGCAGTGACAGGGGGGTCTACGAGCAGTACTTC. Protein product: CASSDRGVYEQYF.

Here the CDR3 DNA reads TGTGCCAGCAGCTCCCTTAACAGGGGCAACAATCAGCCCCAGCATTTT. It codes for CASSSLNRGNNQPQHF. The rearrangement uses TRBV7-2 and TRBJ1-5; TRBD1 agrees at 7 bases. The CDR3 has 16 amino acids. V lost 4 bases and J lost 3; bases outside the gene matches: 9. Per the germline V gene, CDR1 is SGHTA and CDR2 is FQGNSA.

V is TRBV28 and J is TRBJ1-6; D remains unclear. V lost 2 bases, J lost 12 bases, and 8 bases lay in between. Germline V gives CDR1 MDHEN, CDR2 SYDVKM. The CDR3 consists of 12 residues. The CDR3: CASSLEGLPLHF. The CDR3 nucleotides are TGTGCCAGCAGTTTAGAGGGTTTACCCCTCCACTTT.

The chain joins TRBV18 to TRBJ2-6, with D possibly TRBD2 on 5 matching bases. The CDR3 sequence is 15 residues long. The germline gives CDR1 KGHSH, CDR2 LQKENI. V gave up 6 bases and J gave up 4 bases, with 13 bases separating them. CDR3 loop: CASSPGLEGANVLTF. The CDR3 DNA reads as TGTGCCAGCTCGCCAGGACTGGAGGGGGCCAACGTCCTGACTTTC.

V gene TRBV6-5 combines with J gene TRBJ1-1, with D unclear. Germline CDR1 reads MNHEY; CDR2 reads SVGAGI. V gave up 6 bases and J gave up 1 base, with 12 bases separating them. The CDR3 covers 14 residues. CDR3 loop: CASRFARANTEAFF. CDR3 nucleotides: TGTGCCAGCAGGTTTGCGCGAGCGAACACTGAAGCTTTCTTT.

The chain links TRBV7-3 to TRBJ2-5; 10 bases align to TRBD2. The CDR3 is 14 amino acids. The germline gives CDR1 SGHTA, CDR2 FQGTGA. The junction had 5 bases not matched to a gene; V was cut back by 5 bases and J by 5 bases. The CDR3 sequence is CASSASGGVETQYF. The CDR3 nucleotides read TGTGCCAGCAGCGCTAGCGGGGGAGTGGAGACCCAGTACTTC.

The chain has TRBV27 and TRBJ1-4; perhaps TRBD1 as D (5 bases). The V end lost 1 base, the J end lost 8 bases, and 11 bases lay between the germline ends. The CDR3 runs 14 residues. CDR1 and CDR2 (germline): MNHEY, SMNVEV (reference sequence). The CDR3 sequence is CASSLFAGPEKLFF. Written as DNA, the CDR3 is TGTGCCAGCAGTTTATTTGCAGGGCCCGAAAAACTGTTTTTT.

Worth noting for this clone: An end of the junction differs from the germline gene, which may be a read error. CDR3 region: CSSSFGTSGDEQFF. The CDR3 DNA follows: TGTTCCAGCAGCTTCGGGACTAGCGGGGATGAGCAGTTCTTC. V gene TRBV7-9 combines with J gene TRBJ2-1; 13 bases are shared with TRBD2. CDR3 length equals 14 residues. CDR1 and CDR2 (germline): SEHNR, FQNEAQ (reference sequence).